This T cell receptor (beta chain) was identified during a study of T-cell reconstitution after alpha-beta-depleted transplantation in children. Regarding the study as a whole: Reportedly, only several hundred clones from non-depleted graft cells drove alpha-beta T-cell counts at about two months.

This clonotype was seen a handful of times. What it binds is unknown. The library targeted TCRbeta and was prepared with unique molecular identifiers. In TCRdb, the PCR reads were re-called with MiXCR into one record per CDR3 protein. This table has some 600,000 distinct CDR3 sequences, approximately 13% appearing once. J gave up 0 bases and V 5 bases, and 10 bases lay outside the gene matches. Germline V gene lookup returns CDR1 SGHTA and CDR2 FQGNSA. This CDR3 spans 17 amino acids. Sequencing used PBMCs, mostly from graft donor cells, obtained 360 days after TCRalphabeta/CD19-depleted stem cell transplant. The clonotype originates from a male patient younger than 18 who had a stem cell transplant for acute myeloid leukemia, so the T cells may come from the graft donor. The chain employs TRBV7-2 and TRBJ2-4; TRBD1 agrees at 7 bases. The CDR3 DNA follows: TGTGCCAGCAGCCCCCGGACAGGATTAGGAGCCAAAAACATTCAGTACTTC. Encoded protein: CASSPRTGLGAKNIQYF.